Listed below are T cell receptor beta chains from one sample, sequenced in a study of shared clonotypes between healthy human individuals. Sequencing was performed with immunoSEQ multiplex PCR; in TCRdb, only in-frame clones are kept and a portion is missing. Here the sample spans some 2.1 million clones, about 93% being singletons. Sequenced: naive CD8+ T cells from PBMCs. Source of these receptors: a man between 18 and 35 years old in good health. Some clones in this sample may be carry-over from other donors' samples. CDR3s include the opening cysteine and the closing phenylalanine or tryptophan. A D gene is named only where the DNA matches it firmly. A clone size is listed for some rows: how often the clone was seen (once, few, many), or a class if it is expanded.

j_call	v_call	d_call	cdr3_length	clone_size	cdr3_nt	cdr3_aa
TRBJ2-4	TRBV13	TRBD1	14	NA	TGTGCCAGCAGCTCGGGGACAGGGGAAAACATTCAGTACTTC	CASSSGTGENIQYF
TRBJ2-1	TRBV4-3	TRBD2	16	NA	TGCGCCAGCAGCCAAGACAGCACTAGCGGCTACAATGAGCAGTTCTTC	CASSQDSTSGYNEQFF
TRBJ1-2	TRBV29-1	NA	13	NA	TGCAGCGTTCCGGGCGCAGGTGCCTATGGCTACACCTTC	CSVPGAGAYGYTF
TRBJ2-5	TRBV15	TRBD1	16	NA	TGTGCCACCAGCAGAGATACAGGGGGGTACCAAGAGACCCAGTACTTC	CATSRDTGGYQETQYF
TRBJ2-2	TRBV6-1	NA	13	NA	TGTGCCACCTGTCACACCAACACCGGGGAGCTGTTTTTT	CATCHTNTGELFF
TRBJ2-1	TRBV25-1	NA	13	NA	TGTGCCAGCAGTGAATACTCCCGCAATGAGCAGTTCTTC	CASSEYSRNEQFF
TRBJ1-1	TRBV10-1	NA	15	NA	TGCGCCAGCAGTGAGAAGGCAGAGATGAACACTGAAGCTTTCTTT	CASSEKAEMNTEAFF
TRBJ2-7	TRBV11-2	NA	13	NA	TGTGCCAGCAGCTATATGAGCTCCTACGAGCAGTACTTC	CASSYMSSYEQYF
TRBJ2-1	TRBV10-2	NA	14	NA	TGCGCCAGCTCTCTCCCGGGACCACACAATGAGCAGTTCTTC	CASSLPGPHNEQFF
TRBJ1-1	TRBV2	NA	16	NA	TGTGCCAGCAGTCCCATACCACCCTTAATGAACACTGAAGCTTTCTTT	CASSPIPPLMNTEAFF
TRBJ2-1	TRBV28	TRBD2	17	NA	TGTGCCAGCAGTCCTATCCAAGGAGTAGCGGGGGGCAATGAGCAGTTCTTC	CASSPIQGVAGGNEQFF
TRBJ2-7	TRBV19	NA	13	NA	TGTGCCAGTAGCTTCCGGGATCGCCACGAGCAGTACTTC	CASSFRDRHEQYF
TRBJ2-7	TRBV5-6	NA	11	NA	TGTGCCAGCGAAGGCTCCTACGAGCAGTACTTC	CASEGSYEQYF
TRBJ1-5	TRBV19	NA	15	NA	TGTGCCAGTAGTTCTCAGGGTGAGTCGAGTCAGCCCCAGCATTTT	CASSSQGESSQPQHF
TRBJ1-1	TRBV6-5	NA	15	NA	TGTGCCAGCAGCGGCCGACAGAGACTGAACACTGAAGCTTTCTTT	CASSGRQRLNTEAFF
TRBJ2-1	TRBV27	NA	13	NA	TGTGCCAGCAGTTTGGGGTTCTACAATGAGCAGTTCTTC	CASSLGFYNEQFF
TRBJ1-5	TRBV6-6	NA	14	few	TGTGCCAGCAGTTACAGGAACAAGGATCAGCCCCAGCATTTT	CASSYRNKDQPQHF
TRBJ2-7	TRBV29-1	TRBD2	15	NA	TGCAGCGTTGAAGATCGGTGGGGCGGGGGAGTGGAGCAGTACTTC	CSVEDRWGGGVEQYF
TRBJ2-1	TRBV29-1	NA	11	NA	TGCAGCGTTAGGGCGGATAATGAGCAGTTCTTC	CSVRADNEQFF
TRBJ2-5	TRBV5-6	TRBD2	17	NA	TGTGCCAGCAGCTGCCAGGAGACGCGGGAGTACCAAGAGACCCAGTACTTC	CASSCQETREYQETQYF
TRBJ1-1	TRBV30	NA	12	NA	TGTGCCTGGAGGGGATCGAGGACTGAAGCTTTCTTT	CAWRGSRTEAFF
TRBJ2-6	TRBV6-5	NA	14	NA	TGTGCCAGCAGACCGGGGCTTGGGGCCAACGTCCTGACTTTC	CASRPGLGANVLTF
TRBJ1-1	TRBV27	TRBD1	15	NA	TGTGCCAGCAGTCTTCCTACAGGGGGGAACACTGAAGCTTTCTTT	CASSLPTGGNTEAFF
TRBJ2-7	TRBV7-8	TRBD2	15	NA	TGTGCCAGCAGCTTATCAATTAGCGGGTCCTACGAGCAGTACTTC	CASSLSISGSYEQYF
TRBJ2-1	TRBV15	NA	16	NA	TGTGCCACCAGTAGAGTAGGTTTTGAGCAGAACAATGAGCAGTTCTTC	CATSRVGFEQNNEQFF
TRBJ2-7	TRBV27	TRBD2	17	NA	TGTGCCAGCAGTGGACCGGGACTAGCGGGGGGCAGATGGGAGCAGTACTTC	CASSGPGLAGGRWEQYF
TRBJ2-7	TRBV6-5	TRBD1	13	few	TGTGCCAGCAGTTACCAGGGGGACTACGAGCAGTACTTC	CASSYQGDYEQYF
TRBJ2-5	TRBV28	TRBD1	17	NA	TGTGCCAGCAGTTTACTCCCGGGACAGGGGGCAAGGGAGACCCAGTACTTC	CASSLLPGQGARETQYF
TRBJ2-7	TRBV28	NA	14	NA	TGTGCCAGCAGTTGGCACGCCAGCTCCTACGAGCAGTACTTC	CASSWHASSYEQYF
TRBJ2-3	TRBV27	TRBD1	15	NA	TGTGCCAGCTGTGCCGGGACAGGGGGCACAGATACGCAGTATTTT	CASCAGTGGTDTQYF
TRBJ2-7	TRBV11-2	TRBD1	15	NA	TGTGCCAGCAGCTTAGAGTTTGGACAGGCCTACGAGCAGTACTTC	CASSLEFGQAYEQYF
TRBJ2-7	TRBV4-3	NA	14	NA	TGCGCCAGCAGCCCGAGGTCCAGCTCCTACGAGCAGTACTTC	CASSPRSSSYEQYF
TRBJ2-1	TRBV19	NA	18	once	TGTGCCAGTAGTACTCTCCCTCTTAGCGGCAACTCCTACAATGAGCAGTTCTTC	CASSTLPLSGNSYNEQFF
TRBJ2-7	TRBV11-2	TRBD1	15	NA	TGTGCCAGCAGCACAAACAGGGGGCTTTCCTACGAGCAGTACTTC	CASSTNRGLSYEQYF
TRBJ2-5	TRBV9	NA	15	NA	TGTGCCAGCAGCGGGCAGGGTAGGCGGCAAGAGACCCAGTACTTC	CASSGQGRRQETQYF
TRBJ2-1	TRBV4-2	NA	15	NA	TGTGCCAGCAGCCAAGATAAGGGGCCGTACAATGAGCAGTTCTTC	CASSQDKGPYNEQFF
TRBJ1-2	TRBV4-1	TRBD1	17	NA	TGCGCCAGCAGCCAAGTTGGGGGCTGGGACAGTAACTATGGCTACACCTTC	CASSQVGGWDSNYGYTF
TRBJ1-2	TRBV28	NA	18	few	TGTGCCAGCAGTTTTGGCAGCAGCGCTTGGGGCATTAACTATGGCTACACCTTC	CASSFGSSAWGINYGYTF
TRBJ2-7	TRBV5-3	TRBD2	13	NA	TGTGCCAGAGGACTAGCGGGAATCTACGAGCAGTACTTC	CARGLAGIYEQYF
TRBJ2-4	TRBV20-1	NA	11	NA	TGCAGTGCTAGAGAAGGGACGTTCCGATACTTC	CSAREGTFRYF
TRBJ1-5	TRBV7-8	NA	16	NA	TGTGCCAGCAGCTTAGGGGGAGGGAATAGCAATCAGCCCCAGCATTTT	CASSLGGGNSNQPQHF
TRBJ1-2	TRBV6-6	NA	14	NA	TGTGCCAGTATGTCCCCAGGGATAGGGGGTGGCTACACCTTC	CASMSPGIGGGYTF
TRBJ1-2	TRBV18	NA	14	NA	TGTGCCAGCTCTCCCGACAGGCTGAACTATGGCTACACCTTC	CASSPDRLNYGYTF
TRBJ2-1	TRBV11-2	TRBD2	14	NA	TGTGCCAGCAGCCTCAGCGGGATACTCAATGAGCAGTTCTTC	CASSLSGILNEQFF
TRBJ2-4	TRBV28	TRBD1	13	NA	TGTGCCAGCGTGGGACAGGGATTAAACATTCAGTACTTC	CASVGQGLNIQYF
TRBJ2-5	TRBV5-6	TRBD1	15	once	TGTGCCAGCAGCGATGGACAGGGGGCTTGGGAGACCCAGTACTTC	CASSDGQGAWETQYF
TRBJ1-1	TRBV4-1	NA	17	NA	TGCGCCAGCAGCCAACCATCTACTACAGTATTTCACACTGAAGCTTTCTTT	CASSQPSTTVFHTEAFF
TRBJ2-7	TRBV5-6	NA	13	NA	TGTGCCAGCAGCCTTGGGGGACGGTACGAGCAGTACTTC	CASSLGGRYEQYF